Described below is a single T cell receptor beta chain sequence and its context. Its antigen remains undetermined. Base qualities are not at hand, and no much larger clone is one base apart. Expansion of CD8+CD57+ cells had been shown by flow cytometry in the patients chosen for sequencing. All patients had severe acquired aplastic anemia diagnosed by International Study of Aplastic Anemia and Agranulocytosis and Camitta criteria. No therapy had been received by the patients at the time of blood sampling. In the study, sorted CD4+ and CD8+ blood T cells from patients with severe aplastic anemia and from healthy subjects underwent deep sequencing of TCR repertoires. Patients were enrolled in the USA under clinicaltrials.gov protocols 00001620, 01623167, 00001397, 00071045, 00081523 and 00961064. Ficoll-Paque density gradient centrifugation was used to isolate peripheral blood mononuclear cells. Before DNA extraction, CD4+ and CD8+ T cells were sorted with FACS or magnetic beads.

The CDR3 goes from the cysteine to the phenylalanine over 12 residues. CDR3 DNA only is kept here, 36 bases in frame from base 1. The trim is 7 bases for V and 8 bases for J, with a gap of 14 bases between the germline ends. CDR1 and CDR2 (SNHLY, FYNNEI) derive from the germline V gene. TCR beta VDJ combination and CDR3 sequence profiling used genomic DNA as the template. An Illumina HiSeq 2000 was the platform used for TCR repertoire sequencing. The source study handled its data this way. Repertoire assessment relied on Simpson's diversity index, CDR3 size and DJ length profiles, and TRBV/TRBJ rearrangement plots. The immunodominant clone was defined as the most abundant DNA sequence in deep sequencing data. CDR3 amino acid sequences were screened for sharing across subjects and compared with published repertoires and the VDJdb database. TCRdb ran its own pipeline on the public reads, namely fastp trimming at Q25 and MiXCR clone calling, and kept in-frame beta chains. Rows are unified per CDR3 protein, each entry keeping the most common DNA and genes. These V and J calls are TCRdb output, not the study's own analysis. The sample table lists about 290,000 distinct CDR3 sequences, 56% of them with a count of one. 1% to 1.5% of the sample is taken by the ten largest.

This record belongs to a study of CD8+CD57+ T cells in acquired aplastic anemia listed by TCRdb under 2018. General notes on the study: Extracted DNA from sorted CD4+ and CD8+ cells averaged 3.2 ug, ranging from roughly 0.17 to 27.4 ug. CD8+CD57+ expansion was defined as a frequency above the mean frequency observed in healthy subjects.

The study at large found these results: Around 31 CD8+ CDR3 sequences were shared between patients and controls but appeared highly expressed in patients and within their immunodominant clones. No significant difference in CD8+ Simpson's diversity was found between patients and healthy controls (P=0.060).

The TCR sequence derives from a human donor with aplastic anemia. This chain joins TRBV2 to TRBJ1-1, and possibly TRBD1, on 5 matching bases. Sequenced: sorted CD4+, CD8+, or CD8+CD57+ T cells (not recorded which) from PBMCs. The CDR3 here reads CASTTIGAEAFF. The DNA sequence reads TGTGCCAGCACCACAATCGGGGCCGAAGCTTTCTTT.